This record covers a single T cell receptor (beta chain). The antigen remains undetermined. The V end was cut by 7 bases, the J end by 6 bases, with 24 bases between. Per germline, CDR1 MNHEY and CDR2 SMNVEV (reference sequence). The CDR3 covers 16 residues. Primers: 60 Vbeta forward and 13 Jbeta reverse. Sequenced by immunoSEQ multiplex PCR; TCRdb stores in-frame clones only, minus some. Of about 130,000 clones listed, about 82% are singletons. This record belongs to a study of cytomegalovirus exposure and HLA in healthy donors. Study outcomes and limitations: TCR beta V- and J-gene trimming, according to a later analysis, was linked to a missense DCLRE1C variant.

The sequencing input was PBMCs. The sequence was obtained from a boy aged 5-17 years in good health and CMV-seronegative. The chain recombines TRBV27 with TRBJ1-2, with D possibly matching TRBD1 (5 bases). Written as DNA, the CDR3 is TGTGCCAGCACCAATTGGGGCGGAGGGACGGGGAATGGCTACACCTTC. This gives the protein CASTNWGGGTGNGYTF.